The present entry profiles one T cell receptor beta chain with its context. Antigen specificity is unknown. A single base separates this from a much larger clone, so it may be a read error. Before being chosen for sequencing, patients had shown CD8+CD57+ cell expansion by flow cytometry. Every one of the patients had aplastic anemia (severe, acquired). No therapy had been given to the patients at the time of blood sampling. Genomic DNA, the template, was used for profiling of the TCR beta VDJ and CDR3. TCRdb reprocessed the reads with MiXCR, giving one entry per CDR3 protein. The sample has under 200,000 distinct CDR3 sequences; 40% to 50% are singletons. The sample comes from a study of CD8+CD57+ T cells in acquired aplastic anemia. Study as a whole: Sorted CD4+ and CD8+ cells yielded approximately 3.4 ug of DNA on average. Study-level results: Statistical testing detected no significant gap in CD8+ Simpson's diversity between patients and controls.

The CDR3 loop spans 13 amino acids. Germline-derived CDR1 and CDR2 are SGHTA and FQGNSA. The specimen sequenced was sorted CD4+, CD8+, or CD8+CD57+ T cells (not recorded which) from PBMCs. This receptor was obtained from a human donor with aplastic anemia. The V call is TRBV7-2, the J call TRBJ2-7, with D unclear. The chain's CDR3 is CASSSADSHEQYF. The CDR3 coding sequence is TGTGCCAGCAGTTCCGCAGACTCCCACGAGCAGTACTTC.